This TCR beta chain was recovered during a study of response to subunit inactivated influenza vaccine. Findings of the study overall: Authors suggested that a seasonal influenza vaccination recruits few new T cells each time.

This CDR3 is built from 12 residues. V lost 3 bases to trimming and J lost 5 bases, with 10 bases between them. CDR1 is DFQATT and CDR2 is SNEGSKA in the germline V gene (reference sequence). This clonotype was seen at least ten times. What it binds is unknown. TCRdb re-analysed the RT-PCR reads in MiXCR, keeping a single row per CDR3 protein. The sample lists 600,000 to 850,000 distinct CDR3 sequences; 12% to 15% were seen once. The receptor comes from a man aged 45-60 years who received an inactivated influenza vaccine. The chain combines TRBV20-1 with TRBJ2-5; D is possibly TRBD2 (6 bases). The sequencing here drew on PBMCs from blood, taken around 15 days before vaccination. CDR3 in DNA: TGCAGTGCTAGGGCGGGGCACGAGACCCAGTACTTC. Translated, it gives CSARAGHETQYF.